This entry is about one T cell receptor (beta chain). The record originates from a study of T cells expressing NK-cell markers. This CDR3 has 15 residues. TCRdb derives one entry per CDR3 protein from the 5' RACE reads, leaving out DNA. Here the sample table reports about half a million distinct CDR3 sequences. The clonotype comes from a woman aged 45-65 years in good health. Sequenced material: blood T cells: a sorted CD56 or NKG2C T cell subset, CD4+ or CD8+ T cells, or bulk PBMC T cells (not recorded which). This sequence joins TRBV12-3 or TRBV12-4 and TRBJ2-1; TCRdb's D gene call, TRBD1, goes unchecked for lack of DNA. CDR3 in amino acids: CASSLSGTANGEQFF.